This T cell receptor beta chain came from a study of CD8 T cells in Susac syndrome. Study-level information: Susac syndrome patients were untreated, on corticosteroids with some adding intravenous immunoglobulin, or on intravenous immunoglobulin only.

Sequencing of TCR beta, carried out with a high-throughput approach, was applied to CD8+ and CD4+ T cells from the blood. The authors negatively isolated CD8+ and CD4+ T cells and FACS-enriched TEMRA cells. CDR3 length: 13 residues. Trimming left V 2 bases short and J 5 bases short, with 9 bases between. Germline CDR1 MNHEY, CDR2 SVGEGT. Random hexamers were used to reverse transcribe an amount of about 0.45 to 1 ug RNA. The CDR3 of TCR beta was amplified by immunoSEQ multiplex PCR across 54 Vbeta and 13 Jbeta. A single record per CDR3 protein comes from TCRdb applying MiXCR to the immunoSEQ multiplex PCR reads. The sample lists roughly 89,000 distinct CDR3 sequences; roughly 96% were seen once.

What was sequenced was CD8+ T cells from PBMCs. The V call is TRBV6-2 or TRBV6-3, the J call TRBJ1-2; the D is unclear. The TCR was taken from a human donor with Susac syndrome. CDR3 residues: CASSYDGPYGYTF. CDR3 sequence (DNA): TGTGCCAGCAGTTACGACGGCCCTTATGGCTACACCTTC.